The subject of this entry is one T cell receptor (beta chain). Its recognized antigen is unknown. It has no much larger one-base neighbor in the sample; base qualities were not kept. This sample was included in a study of T cell changes during pregnancy in multiple sclerosis (dated by TCRdb to about 2019). General notes on the study: The study looked at changes in the T cell repertoire across pregnancy in women with multiple sclerosis.

CDR1 and CDR2, looked up from the germline V gene (reference sequence), are MNHEY and SMNVEV. Trimming removed 0 bases from V and 3 bases from J; the gene matches leave 0 bases unexplained. There are 15 amino acids in the CDR3, from cysteine to phenylalanine inclusive. Only the CDR3 portion is preserved as DNA: 45 bases, with reading frame beginning at the first base. Libraries were constructed by the immunoSEQ multiplex PCR assay. The clones in this table, taken by TCRdb from immuneACCESS, are in-frame only. Not every clone is retained; where verified, under half of the shortfall comes from an unresolved V gene, and the cause of the rest is unknown. In all, the sample holds roughly 69,000 clones, and about 91% of those were seen once. 0.25% to 0.3% of the sample is held by the ten biggest clonotypes.

The chain is encoded by TRBV27 joined to TRBJ2-4, and TRBD1 matches 9 of the central bases. This specimen consisted of CD4+ T cells from peripheral blood mononuclear cells, obtained in the third trimester of pregnancy. The origin of this receptor is a female donor in good health, enrolled as a control in a pregnancy study. The CDR3 protein is CASSLSTGGKNIQYF. The nucleotide sequence is given as TGTGCCAGCAGTTTATCGACAGGGGGCAAAAACATTCAGTACTTC.